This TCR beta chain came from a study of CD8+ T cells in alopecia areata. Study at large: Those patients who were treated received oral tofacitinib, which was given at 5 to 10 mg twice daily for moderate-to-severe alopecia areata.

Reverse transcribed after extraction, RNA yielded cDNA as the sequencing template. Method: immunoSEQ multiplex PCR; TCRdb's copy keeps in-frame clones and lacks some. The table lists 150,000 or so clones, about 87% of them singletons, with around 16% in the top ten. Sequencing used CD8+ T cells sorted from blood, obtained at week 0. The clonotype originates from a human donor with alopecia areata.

The CDR3 DNA is TGTGCCAGTACCCAGGGTCTTGAGCAGTTCTTC. Protein: CASTQGLEQFF. This sequence joins TRBV19 and TRBJ2-1; D possibly corresponds to TRBD1 (5 bases). V dropped 7 bases and J dropped 9 bases, with 10 bases sitting between them. CDR3 length equals 11 residues. Germline loops: CDR1 LNHDA, CDR2 SQIVND (reference sequence).